One and the same sample provided the 23 T cell receptor beta chains below, sequenced in a study of CXCR3-negative and CXCR3-positive naive CD8 T cells. The authors made the TRB cDNA libraries by 5' RACE using UMI labels. After re-calling the 5' RACE reads, TCRdb lists one entry per CDR3 protein, DNA absent. Seen in this sample are approximately 6,500 distinct CDR3 sequences; the ten most common clones hold 1.5% to 2%. Sequenced material: naive CXCR3- CD8+ T cells from blood. The subset is: CD45RO-CCR7+CD27+CD95- naive CD8+ T cells lacking CXCR3 (TNR3-). These receptors came from a human donor in good health. Some clones in this sample may be carry-over from other donors' samples.

The chain is built from TRBV29-1 and TRBJ2-1. There are 14 residues in the CDR3. Germline CDR1 reads SQVTM; CDR2 reads ANQGSEA. CDR3 sequence: CSVDRKDYYNEQFF.

CDR3 loop: CASSITGTEAFF. The rearrangement joins TRBV19 to TRBJ1-1; absent DNA, TCRdb's TRBD1 call cannot be checked. The CDR3 length is 12 residues. Germline CDR1 LNHDA, CDR2 SQIVND (reference sequence). The complete variable domain, with remaining parts taken from reference TRBV19 and TRBJ1-1, reads DGGITQSPKYLFRKEGQNVTLSCEQNLNHDAMYWYRQDPGQGLRLIYYSQIVNDFQKGDIAEGYSVSREKKESFPLTVTSAQKNPTAFYLCASSITGTEAFFGQGTRLTVV.

In terms of frequency, this clonotype is medium-sized. The V call is TRBV5-1, the J call TRBJ1-1; there is no DNA to check the TCRdb D call of TRBD1. This CDR3 comprises 14 residues. Looked up from germline, CDR1 is SGHRS and CDR2 is YFSETQ. CDR3 amino acids: CASKDGGLNTEAFF.

This CDR3 reads CASSLALAGEDTQYF. The genes are TRBV12-3 or TRBV12-4 and TRBJ2-3; TCRdb's D gene call, TRBD2, goes unchecked for lack of DNA. This CDR3 is 15 amino acids long.

By frequency, this clonotype registers medium-sized. The rearrangement links TRBV16 to TRBJ2-1; TCRdb selects TRBD1, and the lack of DNA leaves this call unchecked. The V gene's germline CDR1 is KGHSY and CDR2 FQNENV. The CDR3 has 16 amino acids. The CDR3 sequence: CASSQGVQGAYNEQFF.

V and J are TRBV6-5 and TRBJ1-1; the D call from TCRdb, TRBD1, cannot be confirmed without DNA. Germline CDR1 and CDR2: MNHEY and SVGAGI. CDR3 size: 11 residues. CDR3 protein: CASKGGTEAFF.

Judged by frequency, this clonotype is medium-sized (0.01 to 0.1%). The J gene is TRBJ2-7, the V gene TRBV7-8; TCRdb indicates TRBD1, and absent DNA this call remains unverified. The CDR3 covers 15 residues. Germline assignment: CDR1 SGHVS and CDR2 FQNEAQ. CDR3 residues: CASSFYAGATYEQYF.

This clonotype registers medium-sized by frequency. The genes are TRBV18 and TRBJ2-4; TCRdb outputs TRBD1, but without DNA this stays unchecked. Germline CDR1 KGHSH, CDR2 LQKENI. The CDR3 loop spans 15 amino acids. The CDR3: CASSLPGTGGNIQYF.

Its frequency marks this clonotype as medium-sized. This rearrangement joins TRBV7-2 to TRBJ2-2. Germline V lookup: CDR1 SGHTA, CDR2 FQGNSA. The CDR3 is 14 residues long. The CDR3 sequence is CASSQQLGSGELFF.

Frequency places this clonotype as medium-sized. The chain couples TRBV21-1 to TRBJ2-1; TCRdb outputs TRBD1, but without DNA this stays unchecked. TRBV21-1 is a recognized pseudogene. The CDR3 covers 16 residues. The CDR3: CASSKALSGQGNEQFF.

CDR3 in amino acids: CASSYTSEFTDTQYF. The chain is built from TRBV6-6 and TRBJ2-3; TCRdb's D call of TRBD2 is untestable without DNA. The CDR3 totals 15 residues. Per germline, CDR1 MNHNY and CDR2 SVGAGI (reference sequence).

The chain links TRBV9 to TRBJ1-5. The CDR3 consists of 18 residues. Germline loops: CDR1 SGDLS, CDR2 YYNGEE. The CDR3 loop reads CASCVRSPGGGGNQPQHF. Looking up the rest from reference TRBV9 and TRBJ1-5 gives the full variable domain: DSGVTQTPKHLITATGQRVTLRCSPRSGDLSVYWYQQSLDQGLQFLIQYYNGEERAKGNILERFSAQQFPDLHSELNLSSLELGDSALYFCASCVRSPGGGGNQPQHFGDGTRLSIL.

Measured by frequency, this clonotype is medium-sized (0.01 to 0.1%). The chain uses TRBV29-1 and TRBJ1-3. Germline V gene sequence: CDR1 SQVTM, CDR2 ANQGSEA. CDR3 length equals 13 residues. CDR3 sequence: CSVVGSSGNTIYF.

This rearrangement joins TRBV29-1 to TRBJ2-7. Looked up from germline, CDR1 is SQVTM and CDR2 is ANQGSEA. This CDR3 contains 14 residues. CDR3 sequence: CSVEDRGGNYEQYF.

This chain's CDR3 is CSVAVNNEKLFF. V gene TRBV29-1 combines with J gene TRBJ1-4. Germline CDR1 reads SQVTM; CDR2 reads ANQGSEA. The CDR3 has 12 residues.

This clonotype is called medium-sized based on its frequency. The rearrangement uses TRBV6-2 or TRBV6-3 and TRBJ2-1. Per the germline V gene, CDR1 is MNHEY and CDR2 is SVGEGT. The CDR3 has 14 residues. The CDR3 protein is CASSYSANDNEQFF.

The V gene is TRBV2, the J gene TRBJ2-3; TCRdb's D gene call, TRBD2, goes unchecked for lack of DNA. The CDR3 has 16 amino acids. The germline gives CDR1 SNHLY, CDR2 FYNNEI. CDR3: CASSDWETSGADTQYF.

The chain uses TRBV27 and TRBJ2-2; lacking DNA, the TRBD1 call made by TCRdb goes unchecked. CDR3 size: 15 residues. The germline CDR1 and CDR2 sequences are MNHEY and SMNVEV (reference sequence). The CDR3 region is CASSLGRTNTGELFF.

Measured by frequency, this clonotype is medium-sized. V and J are TRBV4-2 and TRBJ2-7; the TRBD1 assignment by TCRdb is unverifiable without DNA. CDR1 and CDR2 from the germline V gene are LGHNA and YNFKEQ. The CDR3 spans 17 residues. The CDR3 here is CASSQAQGMYTAYEQYF.

The chain uses TRBV29-1 and TRBJ2-1; the TCRdb D gene call, TRBD1, has no DNA to confirm it. The CDR3 spans 14 residues. The germline gives CDR1 SQVTM, CDR2 ANQGSEA. The CDR3 reads CSVFPESSYNEQFF.

The chain links TRBV5-1 to TRBJ2-3; TCRdb selects TRBD2, and the lack of DNA leaves this call unchecked. The V gene's germline CDR1 is SGHRS and CDR2 YFSETQ. The CDR3 has 14 residues. This CDR3 is CASNSETAADTQYF.

The chain joins TRBV20-1 to TRBJ2-7. Germline V gives CDR1 DFQATT, CDR2 SNEGSKA (reference sequence). The CDR3 extends over 13 amino acids. CDR3 loop: CSARWGRSYEQYF.

The rearrangement links TRBV4-3 to TRBJ2-1. The germline gives CDR1 LGHNA, CDR2 YSLEER. The CDR3 is 15 amino acids. The CDR3 reads CASSRDGLSYNEQFF.